The 18 T cell receptor beta chains reported below all come from one sample, sequenced in a study of cytomegalovirus exposure and HLA in healthy donors. The table came from immunoSEQ multiplex PCR; TCRdb's copy has only in-frame clones and leaves some out. The table has a few hundred thousand clones, approximately 88% seen once. Sequencing was done on a sample of PBMCs. The receptors stem from a man younger than 40 in good health and CMV-seronegative.

This rearrangement joins TRBV4-1 to TRBJ2-7, with TRBD2 identical over 9 bases. Germline V lookup: CDR1 MGHRA, CDR2 YSYEKL. The CDR3 is made up of 17 amino acids. V was clipped by 1 base and J by 3 bases; unmatched bases: 10. The CDR3 reads CASSQGDRTSEGYEQYF. The CDR3 DNA follows: TGCGCCAGCAGCCAAGGTGATAGGACTAGCGAGGGCTACGAGCAGTACTTC.

The V gene is TRBV2, the J gene TRBJ2-1; TRBD1 matches 9 bases. The CDR3 spans 14 residues. Trimming cost V 8 bases and J 2 bases; bases outside gene matches: 4. Germline V gene lookup returns CDR1 SNHLY and CDR2 FYNNEI. The CDR3 nucleotides are TGTGCCAGCTTCCGGGACAGGGCCTACAATGAGCAGTTCTTC. It encodes CASFRDRAYNEQFF. The whole variable domain, remainder taken from reference TRBV2 and TRBJ2-1, is EPEVTQTPSHQVTQMGQEVILRCVPISNHLYFYWYRQILGQKVEFLVSFYNNEISEKSEIFDDQFSVERPDGSNFTLKIRSTKLEDSAMYFCASFRDRAYNEQFFGPGTRLTVL.

The J gene is TRBJ2-5, the V gene TRBV5-6; 9 bases match TRBD1. Germline-derived CDR1 and CDR2 are SGHDT and YYEEEE. Trimming cost V 3 bases and J 0 bases; bases outside gene matches: 6. This CDR3 contains 16 residues. This CDR3 is CASSWGTGIYQETQYF. CDR3 DNA: TGTGCCAGCAGCTGGGGGACAGGGATATACCAAGAGACCCAGTACTTC.

This chain uses TRBV2 with TRBJ2-4; D may be TRBD1 (5 bases). V lost 3 bases and J 3 bases, leaving 9 bases between the germline ends. CDR1 and CDR2 from the germline V gene are SNHLY and FYNNEI. The CDR3 sequence is 14 residues long. CDR3 DNA sequence: TGTGCCAGCAGTGACCGACAGATCAAAAACATTCAGTACTTC. This gives the protein CASSDRQIKNIQYF.

This chain connects TRBV2 to TRBJ1-1; the D gene is possibly TRBD1 (5 bases). The CDR3 loop spans 17 amino acids. Trimming took 7 bases from V and 1 from J, leaving 22 bases between them. Germline loops: CDR1 SNHLY, CDR2 FYNNEI. CDR3 nucleotides: TGTGCCAGCATCCGCAGCCCCCCAGGGATGGGGAACACTGAAGCTTTCTTT. It is translated as CASIRSPPGMGNTEAFF.

The rearrangement links TRBV4-1 to TRBJ2-1, with 12 bases aligning to TRBD1. After removal of 4 bases from V and 8 bases from J, the junction contained 6 bases not matched to a gene. Germline V gives CDR1 MGHRA, CDR2 YSYEKL. CDR3 size: 15 residues. The CDR3 spells CASSPRDRGQDEQFF. The CDR3, as DNA: TGCGCCAGCAGCCCGCGGGACAGGGGGCAAGATGAGCAGTTCTTC.

The chain joins TRBV6-5 to TRBJ1-3, with D unresolved. This CDR3 spans 15 amino acids. CDR1 and CDR2 from the germline V gene are MNHEY and SVGAGI. Trimming took off 2 bases at V and 0 bases at J, with 8 bases between the two ends. The CDR3 sequence: CASSYVGGSGNTIYF. The DNA of the CDR3 is TGTGCCAGCAGTTACGTTGGAGGCTCTGGAAACACCATATATTTT.

CDR3 loop: CASSAGGGTDTQYF. The DNA for the CDR3 is TGTGCCAGCAGTGCCGGCGGGGGCACAGATACGCAGTATTTT. The chain couples TRBV25-1 to TRBJ2-3; D might be TRBD2 (6 bases). CDR3 length equals 14 residues. V lost 4 bases to trimming and J lost 1 base, with 9 bases between them. Germline loops: CDR1 MGHDK, CDR2 SYGVNS. The full variable domain, its missing parts supplied by reference TRBV25-1 and TRBJ2-3, is EADIYQTPRYLVIGTGKKITLECSQTMGHDKMYWYQQDPGMELHLIHYSYGVNSTEKGDLSSESTVSRIRTEHFPLTLESARPSHTSQYLCASSAGGGTDTQYFGPGTRLTVL.

This chain connects TRBV5-4 to TRBJ1-2; D may be TRBD1 (6 bases). CDR3 size: 13 residues. The V end was cut by 0 bases, the J end by 6 bases, with 9 bases between. Germline V gives CDR1 SGHNT, CDR2 YYREEE (reference sequence). CDR3 in DNA: TGTGCCAGCAGCTTGGGGGACAACAATGGCTACACCTTC. Its translation is CASSLGDNNGYTF.

This chain connects TRBV6-5 to TRBJ1-1; D ambiguous. The germline CDR1 and CDR2 sequences are MNHEY and SVGAGI. CDR3 size: 15 residues. Trimming cost V 6 bases and J 0 bases, with 14 bases left between them. The CDR3 DNA reads as TGTGCCAGCAGCCTCCTAGACGATATGAACACTGAAGCTTTCTTT. Its translation: CASSLLDDMNTEAFF.

This sequence joins TRBV5-6 and TRBJ1-3; possibly TRBD1 for D (6 bases). This CDR3 region has 15 residues. V shed 3 bases and J shed 0 bases, with 10 bases lying between them. The germline V gene has CDR1 SGHDT and CDR2 YYEEEE. In DNA, the CDR3 is TGTGCCAGCAGCTCAAGGGGGAACTCTGGAAACACCATATATTTT. Encoded protein: CASSSRGNSGNTIYF. Based on the CDR3 plus reference TRBV5-6 and TRBJ1-3, the full variable domain is DAGVTQSPTHLIKTRGQQVTLRCSPKSGHDTVSWYQQALGQGPQFIFQYYEEEERQRGNFPDRFSGHQFPNYSSELNVNALLLGDSALYLCASSSRGNSGNTIYFGEGSWLTVV.

DNA for the CDR3: TGTGCCAGCAGCCAAGATTACTACAATGAGCAGTTCTTC. It codes for CASSQDYYNEQFF. The V and J genes are TRBV14 and TRBJ2-1; no clear D gene. There are 13 residues in the CDR3. Germline CDR1 and CDR2: SGHDN and FVKESK. Trimming removed 0 bases at V and 3 bases at J, with 3 bases between.

The J gene is TRBJ2-3, the V gene TRBV27, with a tentative D call TRBD2 (5 bases). The CDR3 has 15 amino acids. V lost 4 bases, J lost 14 bases, and 25 bases lay in between. CDR1 and CDR2 (germline): MNHEY, SMNVEV (reference sequence). The CDR3 reads CASSSGLGVDLQTYF. CDR3 coding DNA: TGTGCCAGCAGTTCCGGACTGGGTGTTGATCTGCAGACGTATTTT.

The chain has TRBV13 and TRBJ2-3; D is possibly TRBD2 (5 bases). The CDR3 has 15 residues. CDR1 PRHDT and CDR2 FYEKMQ come from the germline V gene (reference sequence). Between the trimmed V and J ends, which lost 2 bases and 3 bases, there was a span of 12 bases. In DNA form, the CDR3 reads TGTGCCAGCAGCTTACCCGGGGTTGGTACAGATACGCAGTATTTT. Its translation is CASSLPGVGTDTQYF.

V usage is TRBV5-6 and J usage is TRBJ1-2, with a weak D call TRBD1 (5 bases). The CDR3 is 13 amino acids. CDR1 SGHDT and CDR2 YYEEEE come from the germline V gene. Trimming took 3 bases from V and 5 from J, leaving 11 bases between them. The CDR3 DNA follows: TGTGCCAGCAGCTCCCCGGGACTTTATGGCTACACCTTC. Its translation is CASSSPGLYGYTF.

The chain is built from TRBV5-1 and TRBJ1-1, with 9 bases that match TRBD1. Trimming removed 0 bases from V and 1 base from J; junction bases left unmatched: 4. This CDR3 contains 16 residues. Germline assignment: CDR1 SGHRS and CDR2 YFSETQ. The CDR3 coding sequence is TGCGCCAGCAGCTTGGGGACAGGGGTTAAGAACACTGAAGCTTTCTTT. Its protein is CASSLGTGVKNTEAFF.

The rearrangement joins TRBV20-1 to TRBJ1-2, with 8 bases lining up with TRBD1. The CDR3 is 11 residues long. With 7 bases clipped from V and 12 bases from J, the junction kept 10 bases outside the gene matches. Germline loops: CDR1 DFQATT, CDR2 SNEGSKA (reference sequence). The CDR3 loop is CSGTGGQGDTF. Here the CDR3 DNA reads TGCAGTGGTACTGGTGGACAGGGAGACACCTTC.

This chain uses TRBV29-1 with TRBJ2-1; the match to TRBD2 covers 8 bases. The CDR3 extends over 15 amino acids. V was pared by 4 bases and J by 2 bases, with 7 bases of the junction left unmatched. Germline lookup yields CDR1 SQVTM and CDR2 ANQGSEA. The CDR3 region has the DNA TGCAGCGTTGCCTACGCGGGGGGCCCCTACAATGAGCAGTTCTTC. This encodes CSVAYAGGPYNEQFF.